Here is one TCR beta chain with its context. No antigen is known for it. This sample is drawn from a study of identifying expanded T cells in peripheral blood. Overall study results and limits: Over about two and four weeks, about 15 and 19 clones changed, versus roughly 1.1 between replicates. Across healthy donors, higher total template counts meant significantly greater roughly 2-week count variance.

The method was immunoSEQ multiplex PCR; TCRdb's version includes in-frame clones alone and lacks a portion of them. The sample has roughly 90,000 clones, about 85% seen once; the top ten hold roughly 4.1%. V lost 0 bases to trimming and J lost 6 bases; unmatched junction nucleotides: 7. CDR1 and CDR2 from the germline V gene are SGHAT and FQNNGV. The CDR3 has 15 residues. During the collection period, no donor immune events like infections were recorded. The specimen sequenced was blood. The chain couples TRBV11-2 to TRBJ2-5, with 7 bases that match TRBD2. This TCR was sampled from a person aged 18-69 years in good health. The CDR3 bases are TGTGCCAGCAGCTTAGATTGGGGGAGGGTTCAGACCCAGTACTTC. Protein sequence: CASSLDWGRVQTQYF.